This is a list of T cell receptor beta chains from one sample in a study of regulatory T cells in long-lasting Graves disease. TCRdb re-called the multiplex PCR reads through MiXCR, storing one row per CDR3 protein. Among about 400,000 distinct CDR3 sequences, about a sixth were seen once, and the ten largest hold about 20%. Sample: peripheral blood mononuclear cells (PBMCs), taken at new diagnosis, from a patient treated with antithyroid drugs. The receptor set was obtained from a female donor with Graves disease. The CDR3 runs from the conserved cysteine through the conserved F or W. A D gene is named only where the DNA matches it firmly. Expanded clones are given a class, and other clones once, few, many or no size at all.

V	J	size	D	DNA	CDR3
TRBV6-1	TRBJ2-3	many	TRBD1	TGTGCCAGCAGCTTGACAGGGGGCGTTGGAGATACGCAGTATTTT	CASSLTGGVGDTQYF
TRBV29-1	TRBJ2-1	many	.	TGCAGCGTCAGCGGACTCCGCTCCTACAATGAGCAGTTCTTC	CSVSGLRSYNEQFF
TRBV10-2	TRBJ2-3	.	.	TGCGCCAGCAGTGAGTCTGGCGGGGGCGGAGATACGCAGTATTTT	CASSESGGGGDTQYF
TRBV20-1	TRBJ2-1	few	TRBD1	TGCAGTGCTAGCCCGGACAGGTTGTCCTACAATGAGCAGTTCTTC	CSASPDRLSYNEQFF
TRBV11-2	TRBJ2-7	.	TRBD1	TGTGCCAGCAGTCCCAACCCGACAGGGGGGGAGCAGTACTTC	CASSPNPTGGEQYF
TRBV27	TRBJ2-2	many	.	TGTGCCAGCAGCCGTTGGGCTGCGAACACCGGGGAGCTGTTTTTT	CASSRWAANTGELFF
TRBV6-5	TRBJ2-3	.	.	TGTGCCAGCAGTTATGAAGGATGGCAGGAGGACCCAGATACGCAGTATTTT	CASSYEGWQEDPDTQYF
TRBV6-2/TRBV6-3	TRBJ2-7	many	.	TGTGCCAGCAGTCGGGGCGGCCTAATCGGGACGGACTACTACGAGCAGTACTTC	CASSRGGLIGTDYYEQYF
TRBV14	TRBJ2-7	.	.	TGTGCCAGCAGCCAAGGCCGGGTGGGTCGGTACGAGCAGTACTTC	CASSQGRVGRYEQYF
TRBV11-1	TRBJ2-7	.	.	TGTGCCAGCAGCTTAGGTGCGGGGTACTCCTACGAGCAGTACTTC	CASSLGAGYSYEQYF
TRBV10-1	TRBJ2-7	many	.	TGCGCCAGCAGAGACCCACTCCCTTGTTACGAGCAGTACTTC	CASRDPLPCYEQYF
TRBV6-1	TRBJ1-6	many	TRBD1	TGTGCCAGCACGCGGACAGGGGTTTCACCCCTCCACTTT	CASTRTGVSPLHF
TRBV19	TRBJ1-1	many	.	TGTGCCAGTAGTACCCAACAGGGAATGCGTCCTGAAGCTTTCTTT	CASSTQQGMRPEAFF